The 13 T cell receptor beta chains in this list originate from one sample, sequenced in a study of cytomegalovirus exposure and HLA in healthy donors. TCRdb's table, derived via immunoSEQ multiplex PCR, lists solely in-frame clones and lacks some. This repertoire shows fewer than 120,000 clones, approximately 90% found once; its top ten account for under 2%. Sequenced sample: PBMCs. The receptors stem from a woman aged 18 to 35 in good health and CMV-seronegative.

CDR3 in amino acids: CASSLVSGQGNTGELFF. DNA for the CDR3: TGCGCCAGCAGCTTGGTTTCTGGACAGGGGAACACCGGGGAGCTGTTTTTT. The chain carries TRBV5-1 and TRBJ2-2; 8 positions agree with TRBD1. The CDR3 has 17 amino acids. The ends lost 0 bases at V and 1 base at J; junction bases unmatched: 5. CDR1 and CDR2 (germline): SGHRS, YFSETQ.

The table lists this clone with a count of one. The rearrangement joins TRBV4-3 to TRBJ2-6; 12 bases are shared with TRBD2. The CDR3 sequence is 20 residues long. The germline V gene has CDR1 LGHNA and CDR2 YSLEER. V lost 4 bases and J lost 2; bases outside the gene matches: 12. The CDR3 spells CASSPTRTSGASTGANVLTF. The CDR3 bases are TGCGCCAGCAGCCCAACGCGGACTAGCGGGGCTTCTACTGGGGCCAACGTCCTGACTTTC.

The chain combines TRBV28 with TRBJ1-6; D possibly corresponds to TRBD1 (6 bases). The germline V gene encodes CDR1 MDHEN and CDR2 SYDVKM. V was cut by 6 bases and J by 6 bases, with 12 bases left in between. This CDR3 region has 14 residues. For the CDR3, the DNA is TGTGCCAGCAGGGACGGGACATTTAATTCACCCCTCCACTTT. As protein: CASRDGTFNSPLHF.

This chain joins TRBV6-4 and TRBJ2-1; unclear D gene. The CDR3 spans 15 residues. The V gene lost 2 bases and the J gene lost 4 bases, with 12 bases spanning the gap. CDR1 and CDR2 (germline): MRHNA, SNTAGT. The CDR3: CASSDEASMYNEQFF. DNA of the CDR3: TGTGCCAGCAGTGACGAAGCTAGTATGTACAATGAGCAGTTCTTC.

The chain uses TRBV2 and TRBJ1-1; tentatively, D is TRBD1 (5 bases). CDR3 length: 15 residues. CDR1 and CDR2 from the germline V gene are SNHLY and FYNNEI. The germline V and J ends were trimmed by 4 bases and 6 bases, with 18 bases remaining between them. The CDR3 region is CASSALGQGGPEAFF. The CDR3 DNA is TGTGCCAGCAGTGCCCTCGGTCAGGGAGGACCTGAAGCTTTCTTT.

This chain links TRBV7-3 with TRBJ2-1; 8 bases line up with TRBD2. The CDR3 has 13 amino acids. CDR1 SGHTA and CDR2 FQGTGA come from the germline V gene. The V segment lost 6 bases and the J segment 5 bases; nucleotides outside the gene matches: 3. The CDR3 DNA follows: TGTGCCAGCAGTTACGGGGGGGACAATGAGCAGTTCTTC. The encoded protein is CASSYGGDNEQFF.

The CDR3 DNA follows: TGTGCCAGTAGTCCCCTAGACAGGGTGGGTGAAGCTTTCTTT. This translates into CASSPLDRVGEAFF. The chain has TRBV19 and TRBJ1-1; 7 nucleotides match TRBD1. Germline trimming cut 5 bases from V and 7 bases from J; bases unmatched to any gene: 10. The germline V gene has CDR1 LNHDA and CDR2 SQIVND (reference sequence). The CDR3 length is 14 residues.

V is TRBV5-8 and J is TRBJ2-1; D perhaps matches TRBD2 (5 bases). Trimming stripped 6 bases from V and 4 bases from J, with 14 bases between. The CDR3 extends over 14 amino acids. Germline V gives CDR1 SGHTS, CDR2 YDEGEE. CDR3 nucleotides: TGTGCCAGCAACCACCGCCGGGGATACAATGAGCAGTTCTTC. Translating it yields CASNHRRGYNEQFF.

J is TRBJ1-2 and V is TRBV6-1; 9 nucleotides align to TRBD1. The CDR3 runs 14 residues. The junction had 10 bases not matched to a gene; V was cut back by 6 bases and J by 8 bases. The germline V gene has CDR1 MNHNS and CDR2 SASEGT. CDR3 in DNA: TGTGCCAGCAGACCCAGGACAGGGGAGAACGGCTACACCTTC. As protein: CASRPRTGENGYTF.

The V call is TRBV19, the J call TRBJ1-5; 7 bases align to TRBD1. This CDR3 spans 15 amino acids. Germline CDR1 LNHDA, CDR2 SQIVND (reference sequence). With 1 base clipped from V and 8 bases from J, the junction kept 8 bases outside the gene matches. CDR3 in amino acids: CASSIVQQGLEPQHF. The CDR3 nucleotides are TGTGCCAGTAGTATAGTACAACAGGGGTTGGAGCCCCAGCATTTT.

The gene calls are TRBV6-5 and TRBJ2-5; TRBD2 might be the D (5 bases). Trimming removed 5 bases at V and 6 bases at J, with 16 bases between. The CDR3 has 14 amino acids. Per the germline V gene, CDR1 is MNHEY and CDR2 is SVGAGI. In DNA, the CDR3 is TGTGCCAGCAGTCCCGGGGTGGGGATGAAGACCCAGTACTTC. Protein sequence: CASSPGVGMKTQYF.

The chain has TRBV5-1 and TRBJ1-1; TRBD1 aligns across 7 bases. Germline V gene sequence: CDR1 SGHRS, CDR2 YFSETQ. The V segment lost 0 bases and the J segment 11 bases; nucleotides outside the gene matches: 4. This CDR3 is built from 12 residues. The CDR3 loop reads CASSLEQGFAFF. CDR3 coding DNA: TGCGCCAGCAGCTTGGAACAGGGGTTCGCTTTCTTT.

V and J are TRBV6-5 and TRBJ1-2, with 8 bases identical to TRBD1. After removal of 4 bases from V and 6 bases from J, the junction contained 4 bases not matched to a gene. CDR3 length: 13 residues. CDR1 is MNHEY, CDR2 SVGAGI, per germline. CDR3 amino acids: CASSSWTGNGYTF. The CDR3 nucleotides are TGTGCCAGCAGTTCCTGGACAGGGAATGGCTACACCTTC.